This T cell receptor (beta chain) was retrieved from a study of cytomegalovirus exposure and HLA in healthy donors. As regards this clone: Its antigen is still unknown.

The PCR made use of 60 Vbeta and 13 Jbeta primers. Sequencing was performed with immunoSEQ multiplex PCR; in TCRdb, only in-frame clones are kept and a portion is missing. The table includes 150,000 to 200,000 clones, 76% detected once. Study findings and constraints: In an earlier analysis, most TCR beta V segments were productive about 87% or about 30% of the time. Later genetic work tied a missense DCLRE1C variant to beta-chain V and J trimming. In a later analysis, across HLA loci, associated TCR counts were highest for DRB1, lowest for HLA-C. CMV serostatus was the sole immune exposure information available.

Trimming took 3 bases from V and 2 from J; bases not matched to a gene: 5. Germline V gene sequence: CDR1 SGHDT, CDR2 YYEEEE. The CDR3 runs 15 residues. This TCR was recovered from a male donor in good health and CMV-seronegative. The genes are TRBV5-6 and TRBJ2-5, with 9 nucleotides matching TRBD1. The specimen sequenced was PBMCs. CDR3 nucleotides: TGTGCCAGCAGCTGGCTGGACAGGGGACAAGAGACCCAGTACTTC. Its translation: CASSWLDRGQETQYF.